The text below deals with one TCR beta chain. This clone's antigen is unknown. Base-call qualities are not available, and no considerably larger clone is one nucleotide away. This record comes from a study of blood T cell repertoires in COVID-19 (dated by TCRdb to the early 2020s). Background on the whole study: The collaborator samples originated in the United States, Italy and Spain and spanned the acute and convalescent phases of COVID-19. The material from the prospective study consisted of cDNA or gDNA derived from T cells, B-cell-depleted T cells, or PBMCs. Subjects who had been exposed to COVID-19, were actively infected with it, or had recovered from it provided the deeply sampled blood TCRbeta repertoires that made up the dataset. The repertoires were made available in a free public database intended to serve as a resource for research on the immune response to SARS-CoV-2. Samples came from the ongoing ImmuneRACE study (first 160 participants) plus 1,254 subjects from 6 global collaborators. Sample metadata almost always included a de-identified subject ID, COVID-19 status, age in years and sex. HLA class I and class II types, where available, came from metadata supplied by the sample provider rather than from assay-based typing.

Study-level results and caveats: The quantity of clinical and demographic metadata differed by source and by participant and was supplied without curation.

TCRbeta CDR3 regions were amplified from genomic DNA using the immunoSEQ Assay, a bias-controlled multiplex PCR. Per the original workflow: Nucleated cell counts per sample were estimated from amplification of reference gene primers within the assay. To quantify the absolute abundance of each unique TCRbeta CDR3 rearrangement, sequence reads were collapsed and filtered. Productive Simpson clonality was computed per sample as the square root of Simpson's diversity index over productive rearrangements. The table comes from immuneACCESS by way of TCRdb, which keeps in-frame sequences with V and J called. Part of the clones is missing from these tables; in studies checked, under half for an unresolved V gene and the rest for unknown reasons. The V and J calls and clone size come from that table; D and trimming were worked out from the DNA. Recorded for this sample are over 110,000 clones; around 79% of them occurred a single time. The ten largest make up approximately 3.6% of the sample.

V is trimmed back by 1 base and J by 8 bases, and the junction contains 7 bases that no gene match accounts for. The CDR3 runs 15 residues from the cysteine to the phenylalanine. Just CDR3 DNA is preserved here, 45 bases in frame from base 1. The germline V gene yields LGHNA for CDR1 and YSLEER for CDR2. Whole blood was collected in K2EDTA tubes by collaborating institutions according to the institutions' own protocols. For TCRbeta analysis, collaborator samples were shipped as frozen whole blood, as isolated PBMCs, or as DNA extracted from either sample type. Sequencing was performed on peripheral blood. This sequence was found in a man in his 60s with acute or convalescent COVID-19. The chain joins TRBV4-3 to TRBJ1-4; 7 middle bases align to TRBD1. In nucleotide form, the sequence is TGCGCCAGCAGCCAAGGGACAGGCGTTTGGGAAAAACTGTTTTTT. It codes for CASSQGTGVWEKLFF.